One and the same sample provided the 22 T cell receptor beta chains below, sequenced in a study of CD8 T cells in Susac syndrome (dated by TCRdb to about 2019). The library was made by the immunoSEQ multiplex PCR assay. RNA was extracted using the RNeasy kit, and 0.5 to 1 microgram was reverse transcribed with random hexamers. The raw public data were reprocessed by TCRdb itself: fastp quality trimming at Q25, MiXCR clonotype calling, in-frame beta chains only. Rows matching on CDR3 protein sequence are summarized as one entry with the most common DNA and genes. The sample table records approximately 150,000 distinct CDR3 sequences; roughly 95% of these occur just once. Of the sample, 0.075% to 0.1% falls within the top ten clones. Sequencing input: CD4+ T cells from PBMCs. The source of these receptors is a human donor in good health.

The V gene is TRBV7-9, the J gene TRBJ2-7; the match to TRBD2 covers 8 bases. The germline CDR1 and CDR2 sequences are SEHNR and FQNEAQ (reference sequence). The CDR3 extends over 14 amino acids. Trimming removed 0 bases from V and 8 bases from J; junction bases left unmatched: 6. In DNA form, the CDR3 reads TGTGCCAGCAGCTTAGCCCCGGCGGGGGGCCAGCAGTACTTC. Encoded protein: CASSLAPAGGQQYF.

This clonotype was recorded once. This chain connects TRBV15 to TRBJ1-2; D possibly corresponds to TRBD1 (5 bases). The germline CDR1 and CDR2 sequences are LNHNV and YYDKDF (reference sequence). There are 15 residues in the CDR3. V was shortened by 4 bases and J by 4 bases, with 16 bases between the two germline ends. DNA for the CDR3: TGTGCCACCAGCATGTCCACAGGATTTAGCTATGGCTACACCTTC. It is translated as CATSMSTGFSYGYTF.

The chain links TRBV27 to TRBJ2-2; no clear D. Trimming stripped 5 bases from V and 3 bases from J, with 10 bases between. Germline V gene sequence: CDR1 MNHEY, CDR2 SMNVEV (reference sequence). CDR3 size: 14 residues. The CDR3: CASSAERYTGELFF. In nucleotides, the CDR3 is TGTGCCAGCAGTGCCGAACGATACACCGGGGAGCTGTTTTTT.

The chain joins TRBV20-1 to TRBJ2-3, with 9 bases that match TRBD2. The V gene's germline CDR1 is DFQATT and CDR2 SNEGSKA (reference sequence). V shed 1 base and J 4 bases; nucleotides not matched to a gene: 18. CDR3 length: 19 amino acids. The DNA for the CDR3 is TGCAGTGCTAGAGTGTTGGGAGCGGGAGGCGGGTGGACCCCAGATACGCAGTATTTT. Amino acids: CSARVLGAGGGWTPDTQYF.

This clonotype was counted a single time. The V call is TRBV18, the J call TRBJ2-7; 7 bases fit TRBD2. The V gene's germline CDR1 is KGHSH and CDR2 LQKENI. Trimming took 6 bases from V and 2 from J; bases not matched to a gene: 7. The CDR3 loop spans 14 amino acids. This chain's CDR3 is CASSGRGSPYEQYF. The CDR3 DNA is TGTGCCAGCTCGGGCCGCGGGAGTCCCTACGAGCAGTACTTC.

The chain uses TRBV2 and TRBJ2-2; D is possibly TRBD2 (5 bases). Germline CDR1 and CDR2: SNHLY and FYNNEI. Trimming cost V 7 bases and J 0 bases, with 12 bases left between them. The CDR3 runs to 15 residues. The CDR3 sequence: CASNPDFSNTGELFF. The DNA of the CDR3 is TGTGCCAGCAACCCGGACTTTTCGAACACCGGGGAGCTGTTTTTT. Full variable domain (missing parts from reference TRBV2 and TRBJ2-2): EPEVTQTPSHQVTQMGQEVILRCVPISNHLYFYWYRQILGQKVEFLVSFYNNEISEKSEIFDDQFSVERPDGSNFTLKIRSTKLEDSAMYFCASNPDFSNTGELFFGEGSRLTVL.

V is TRBV27 and J is TRBJ2-1, with D possibly being TRBD1 (6 bases). The CDR3 spans 18 residues. Trimming pared 5 bases from V and 3 bases from J, leaving 23 bases between. The germline V gene encodes CDR1 MNHEY and CDR2 SMNVEV (reference sequence). CDR3 coding DNA: TGTGCCAGCAGTCCCGGTACAGGGATACCCCTACACTACAATGAGCAGTTCTTC. Its translation is CASSPGTGIPLHYNEQFF.

This clonotype was counted once. The chain has TRBV10-2 and TRBJ2-5; D is unclear. CDR1 is WSHSY and CDR2 is SAAADI in the germline V gene. The length of the CDR3 is 14 residues. Trimming shortened V by 6 bases and J by 3 bases, and 14 bases separated the two germline ends. CDR3 region: CASSPGLPEETQYF. The CDR3 nucleotides read TGCGCCAGCAGCCCCGGCCTCCCCGAAGAGACCCAGTACTTC.

The V gene is TRBV7-3, the J gene TRBJ2-2; 11 nucleotides match TRBD2. V gave up 6 bases and J gave up 4 bases; unmatched junction bases: 7. The CDR3 is made up of 16 amino acids. Germline values: CDR1 SGHTA, CDR2 FQGTGA. The CDR3 loop reads CASRGLAEGPTGELFF. The CDR3, as DNA: TGTGCCAGCAGGGGACTAGCGGAGGGGCCCACCGGGGAGCTGTTTTTT.

CDR3 nucleotide sequence: TGTGCCAGCAGCCAGGGGCTGGGACTAGCGGGTGACTACGAGCAGTACTTC. It codes for CASSQGLGLAGDYEQYF. This sequence joins TRBV11-2 and TRBJ2-7; 12 nucleotides match TRBD2. The V segment lost 5 bases and the J segment 3 bases; nucleotides outside the gene matches: 11. CDR1 is SGHAT and CDR2 is FQNNGV in the germline V gene. CDR3 length equals 17 residues. The variable domain in full, completed from reference TRBV11-2 and TRBJ2-7, reads EAGVAQSPRYKIIEKRQSVAFWCNPISGHATLYWYQQILGQGPKLLIQFQNNGVVDDSQLPKDRFSAERLKGVDSTLKIQPAKLEDSAVYLCASSQGLGLAGDYEQYFGPGTRLTVT.

This chain uses TRBV19 with TRBJ1-5; weak D call: TRBD1 (5 bases). This CDR3 comprises 13 residues. V dropped 5 bases and J dropped 5 bases, with 10 bases sitting between them. The germline V gene has CDR1 LNHDA and CDR2 SQIVND (reference sequence). The CDR3 DNA is TGTGCCAGTAGTCGGGGGGGGTATCAGCCCCAGCATTTT. It codes for CASSRGGYQPQHF.

The chain uses TRBV2 and TRBJ2-6, with D unclear. Between the trimmed V and J ends, which lost 7 bases and 6 bases, there was a span of 10 bases. The CDR3 has 13 amino acids. CDR1 SNHLY and CDR2 FYNNEI come from the germline V gene. CDR3 amino acids: CASTSEKANVLTF. The CDR3 coding sequence is TGTGCCAGCACATCCGAAAAGGCCAACGTCCTGACTTTC. Full variable domain (rest looked up from reference TRBV2 and TRBJ2-6): EPEVTQTPSHQVTQMGQEVILRCVPISNHLYFYWYRQILGQKVEFLVSFYNNEISEKSEIFDDQFSVERPDGSNFTLKIRSTKLEDSAMYFCASTSEKANVLTFGAGSRLTVL.

This chain joins TRBV6-6 and TRBJ1-4; no clear D. Germline CDR1 is MNHNY and CDR2 is SVGAGI (reference sequence). Between the trimmed V and J ends, which lost 6 bases and 8 bases, there was a span of 16 bases. This CDR3 has 14 amino acids. DNA of the CDR3: TGTGCCAGCAGCCGACAAAGTCTCGGGGAAAAACTGTTTTTT. Translating it yields CASSRQSLGEKLFF.

The J gene is TRBJ2-7, the V gene TRBV2, with a tentative D call TRBD1 (5 bases). Trimming cost V 3 bases and J 8 bases, with 23 bases left between them. CDR3 size: 16 residues. CDR1 and CDR2 (germline): SNHLY, FYNNEI. For the CDR3, the DNA is TGTGCCAGCAGTGAGACTGGTAAGGGGCTCCCCGGCAAGCAGTACTTC. The encoded protein is CASSETGKGLPGKQYF.

The gene calls are TRBV7-2 and TRBJ2-7; D tentatively reads TRBD1 or TRBD2 (5 bases each). V lost 2 bases, J lost 2 bases, and 16 bases lay in between. This CDR3 has 16 amino acids. Germline CDR1 is SGHTA and CDR2 is FQGNSA. The CDR3 is CASSLYPLQGPYEQYF. Written as DNA, the CDR3 is TGTGCCAGCAGCTTATACCCTTTGCAGGGACCCTACGAGCAGTACTTC. The whole variable domain, filled in from reference TRBV7-2 and TRBJ2-7, reads GAGVSQSPSNKVTEKGKDVELRCDPISGHTALYWYRQSLGQGLEFLIYFQGNSAPDKSGLPSDRFSAERTGGSVSTLTIQRTQQEDSAVYLCASSLYPLQGPYEQYFGPGTRLTVT.

As DNA, the CDR3 is TGTGCCAGCAGCGCCTGGAACACCGGGGAGCTGTTTTTT. As protein: CASSAWNTGELFF. The rearrangement joins TRBV3-1 to TRBJ2-2, with D unresolved. The length of the CDR3 is 13 residues. The V end lost 5 bases, the J end lost 1 base, and 5 bases lay between the germline ends. Germline V gene data show CDR1 as LGHDT and CDR2 as YNNKEL (reference sequence).

The chain is built from TRBV20-1 and TRBJ1-5; D remains ambiguous. V gave up 4 bases and J gave up 6 bases, with 19 bases separating them. Germline V gene sequence: CDR1 DFQATT, CDR2 SNEGSKA (reference sequence). The CDR3 length is 15 residues. For the CDR3, the DNA is TGCAGTGCTACCTCAGTGTGGGCTCGGAGTCAGCCCCAGCATTTT. Protein sequence: CSATSVWARSQPQHF.

This chain uses TRBV9 with TRBJ2-1; 8 bases match TRBD2. J gave up 3 bases and V 1 base, and 6 bases lay outside the gene matches. CDR3 size: 16 residues. CDR1 and CDR2 (germline): SGDLS, YYNGEE. CDR3 sequence: CASSVMSGSSYNEQFF. The CDR3 bases are TGTGCCAGCAGCGTAATGAGCGGGAGTAGCTACAATGAGCAGTTCTTC.

This chain links TRBV2 with TRBJ1-1; TRBD1 might be the D (5 bases). The V end lost 3 bases, the J end lost 3 bases, and 11 bases lay between the germline ends. The CDR3 sequence is 14 residues long. Germline-derived CDR1 and CDR2 are SNHLY and FYNNEI. This chain's CDR3 is CASSEIRGDTEAFF. As DNA, the CDR3 is TGTGCCAGCAGTGAGATCCGGGGGGACACTGAAGCTTTCTTT.

The chain couples TRBV4-2 to TRBJ2-5; TRBD2 matches 14 bases. This CDR3 has 16 residues. Looked up from germline, CDR1 is LGHNA and CDR2 is YNFKEQ. V was clipped by 4 bases and J by 4 bases; unmatched bases: 5. CDR3 in DNA: TGTGCCAGCAGCCCGGGACTAGCGGGAGTCGGAGAGACCCAGTACTTC. This gives the protein CASSPGLAGVGETQYF.

CDR3 loop: CASSLQRGRTGELFF. The CDR3 nucleotides are TGTGCCAGCAGCCTACAGCGGGGGAGGACCGGGGAGCTGTTTTTT. The chain carries TRBV11-2 and TRBJ2-2, with 8 nucleotides matching TRBD2. The CDR3 contains 15 residues. The V gene end was trimmed by 5 bases and the J gene end by 5 bases; junction bases not matched to a gene: 7. Germline-derived CDR1 and CDR2 are SGHAT and FQNNGV.

This chain uses TRBV18 with TRBJ1-1, with 10 nucleotides matching TRBD1. J gave up 4 bases and V 3 bases, and 2 bases lay outside the gene matches. Germline CDR1 KGHSH, CDR2 LQKENI. This CDR3 is 14 amino acids long. CDR3 bases: TGTGCCAGCTCACCGGACAGGGGGAGCACTGAAGCTTTCTTT. As protein: CASSPDRGSTEAFF.